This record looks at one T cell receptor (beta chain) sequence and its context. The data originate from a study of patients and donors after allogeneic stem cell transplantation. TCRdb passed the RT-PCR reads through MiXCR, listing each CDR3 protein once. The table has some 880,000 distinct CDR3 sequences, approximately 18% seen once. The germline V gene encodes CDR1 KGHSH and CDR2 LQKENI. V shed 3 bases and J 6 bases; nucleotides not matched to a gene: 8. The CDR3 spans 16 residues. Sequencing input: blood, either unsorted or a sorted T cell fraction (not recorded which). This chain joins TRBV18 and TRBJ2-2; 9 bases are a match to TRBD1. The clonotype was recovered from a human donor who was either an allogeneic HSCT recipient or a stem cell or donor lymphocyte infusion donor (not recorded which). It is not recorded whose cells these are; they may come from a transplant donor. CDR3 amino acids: CASSPPGTGIAGELFF. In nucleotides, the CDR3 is TGTGCCAGCTCACCCCCCGGGACAGGGATCGCCGGGGAGCTGTTTTTT.